This is a list of T cell receptor beta chains from one sample in a study of blood T cell repertoires in COVID-19. Profiled with immunoSEQ multiplex PCR; TCRdb holds only in-frame clones, not every one. The table lists 350,000 to 400,000 clones, about 86% of them singletons. Sequencing used peripheral blood. These receptors were collected from a woman in her sixties with COVID-19, enrolled during active disease. The CDR3 runs from the conserved cysteine through the conserved F or W. D genes are given only for firm matches. For some rows the clone size is stated as once, few or many, or as a class when expanded; others skip it.

j_call	clone_size	d_call	v_call	cdr3_nt	cdr3_aa
TRBJ2-1	-	-	TRBV24-1	TGTGCCACCGAAGGACAGCCCGGCGGGCAGTTCTTC	CATEGQPGGQFF
TRBJ2-5	-	TRBD2	TRBV19	TGTGCCAGCAGGTCATCCCAGGGAGGGGAGACCCAGTACTTC	CASRSSQGGETQYF
TRBJ1-2	-	-	TRBV18	TGTGCCAGCTCACCAGAGTTCGTCCGGACAGTTGGCTACACCTTC	CASSPEFVRTVGYTF
TRBJ2-7	-	-	TRBV9	TGTGCCAGCAGCCCCGGTAGGGGAATGAGCTCCTACGAGCAGTACTTC	CASSPGRGMSSYEQYF
TRBJ2-7	-	-	TRBV10-3	TGTGCCATCAGTGAGTCGCGGGTAGGCAGTCGTAGCTCCTACGAGCAGTACTTC	CAISESRVGSRSSYEQYF
TRBJ1-2	-	-	TRBV9	TGTGCCAGCACCTCTGAGTCGTCCGGGACTATCTATGGCTACACCTTC	CASTSESSGTIYGYTF
TRBJ2-7	-	-	TRBV6-5	TGTGCCAGCAGTTACTCTAGAGGATCCCCCTACGAGCAGTACTTC	CASSYSRGSPYEQYF
TRBJ1-1	once	TRBD1	TRBV6-5	TGTGCCAGCAGTTACTCCGGGACAGGGGTGCGGACTGAAGCTTTCTTT	CASSYSGTGVRTEAFF
TRBJ1-1	few	-	TRBV9	TGTGCCAGCGGGCGGGGCTTGAACACTGAAGCTTTCTTT	CASGRGLNTEAFF
TRBJ1-2	-	TRBD1	TRBV7-9	TGTGCCAGCAGCTCCACAGGGGAAGGCTACACCTTC	CASSSTGEGYTF
TRBJ1-3	-	-	TRBV30	TGTGCCTGGAGTGTCTCCTTTAACTCTGGAAACACCATATATTTT	CAWSVSFNSGNTIYF
TRBJ2-7	-	TRBD1	TRBV29-1	TGCAGCGGGAGACAGGGGGCAGTCTACGAGCAGTACTTC	CSGRQGAVYEQYF
TRBJ2-2	few	-	TRBV9	TGTGCCAGCAGCGTAGTACAGGGCTCCACCGGGGAGCTGTTTTTT	CASSVVQGSTGELFF
TRBJ2-1	-	TRBD2	TRBV5-1	TGCGCCAGCAGTTCCGGACTAGCGGGACGGAATGAGCAGTTCTTC	CASSSGLAGRNEQFF
TRBJ2-2	-	TRBD1	TRBV5-6	TGTGCCAGCAGCTCCATCAGGGGGTTGGAGACCGGGGAGCTGTTTTTT	CASSSIRGLETGELFF
TRBJ1-6	-	-	TRBV13	TGTGCCAGCAGCTTAGGGTTTCGGGCAGGGTATATGTCACCCCTCCACTTT	CASSLGFRAGYMSPLHF
TRBJ1-1	-	TRBD1	TRBV5-1	TGCGCCAGCAGCTTGGCGGACAGGGTGAGGAGCACTGAAGCTTTCTTT	CASSLADRVRSTEAFF
TRBJ1-1	-	-	TRBV2	TGTGCCAGCAGTGAAAGGGGGGGGAACACTGAAGCTTTCTTT	CASSERGGNTEAFF
TRBJ1-2	-	TRBD1	TRBV19	TGTGCCAGTAGTCCACAGACAGGGTGGGATGGCTACACCTTC	CASSPQTGWDGYTF
TRBJ2-1	-	TRBD2	TRBV19	TGTGCCAGTAGTCGGACTAGCGATTACAATGAGCAGTTCTTC	CASSRTSDYNEQFF
TRBJ1-4	-	-	TRBV30	TGTGCCTGGGCCGGCAGGGCGGGGGAAAAACTGTTTTTT	CAWAGRAGEKLFF
TRBJ1-2	-	TRBD1	TRBV18	TGTGCCAGCTCACAACTAGGACAGGGGTGGTATGGCTACACCTTC	CASSQLGQGWYGYTF
TRBJ1-4	-	-	TRBV30	TGTGCCTGGCTACCGGGGGTAGTTGCAACTAATGAAAAACTGTTTTTT	CAWLPGVVATNEKLFF
TRBJ2-1	once	-	TRBV5-4	TGTGCCAGCAGCTTGGCGGGCGGGGCCTACAATGAGCAGTTCTTC	CASSLAGGAYNEQFF
TRBJ1-2	-	-	TRBV6-1	TGTGCCAGCAGTGAAACGACAGCTAACTATGGCTACACCTTC	CASSETTANYGYTF
TRBJ1-2	-	-	TRBV2	TGTGCCAGCAGTGAGAGTAGAGGGGAGGGTGGCTACACCTTC	CASSESRGEGGYTF
TRBJ2-5	-	TRBD2	TRBV7-2	TGTGCCAGCAGCTTGATTGCGGGGGGCAGGGAGACCCAGTACTTC	CASSLIAGGRETQYF
TRBJ1-1	-	-	TRBV7-2	TGTGCCAGCAGCTTCCCCAGGAGGGCTAGTAGGAACACTGAAGCTTTCTTT	CASSFPRRASRNTEAFF
TRBJ2-7	-	-	TRBV18	TGTGCCAGCTCACCAAATACGCCCCCTACCTACGAGCAGTACTTC	CASSPNTPPTYEQYF
TRBJ2-2	-	TRBD2	TRBV4-2	TGTGCCAGCAGCTACGGGGGGGCAGGTGCCGGGGAGCTGTTTTTT	CASSYGGAGAGELFF